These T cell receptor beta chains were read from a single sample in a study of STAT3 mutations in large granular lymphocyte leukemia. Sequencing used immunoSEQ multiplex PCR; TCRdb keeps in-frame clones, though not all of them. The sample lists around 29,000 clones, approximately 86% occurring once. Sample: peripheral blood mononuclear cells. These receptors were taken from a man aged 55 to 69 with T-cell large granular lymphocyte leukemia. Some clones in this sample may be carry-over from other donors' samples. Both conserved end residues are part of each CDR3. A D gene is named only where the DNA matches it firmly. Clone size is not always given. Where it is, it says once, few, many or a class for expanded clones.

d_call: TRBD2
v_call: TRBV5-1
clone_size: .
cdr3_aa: CASSLSLAGGETQYF

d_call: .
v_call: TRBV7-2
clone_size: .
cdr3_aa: CASSLDSYGEQYF

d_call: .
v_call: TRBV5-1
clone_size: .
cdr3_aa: CASSLATGSWETQYF

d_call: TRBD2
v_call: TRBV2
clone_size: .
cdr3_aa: CASSEGSGRGNEQFF

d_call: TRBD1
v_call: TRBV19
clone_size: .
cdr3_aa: CASSSRDRDYEQYF

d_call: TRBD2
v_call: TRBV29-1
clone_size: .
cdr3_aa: CSVGVSGSGEETQYF

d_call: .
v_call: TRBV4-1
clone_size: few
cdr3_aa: CASSQSLANNEKLFF

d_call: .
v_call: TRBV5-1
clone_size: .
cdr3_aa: CASSPGRALSTDTQYF

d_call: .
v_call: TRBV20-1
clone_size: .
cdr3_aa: CSAPLLEKLFF

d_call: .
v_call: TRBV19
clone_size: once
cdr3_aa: CASIPYLGGTGELFF

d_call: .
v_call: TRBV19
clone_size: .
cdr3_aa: CASSEKRAETQYF

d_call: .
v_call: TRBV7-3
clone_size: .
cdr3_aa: CASSSRVGEKLFF

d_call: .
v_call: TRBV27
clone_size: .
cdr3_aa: CASSFSATVWGEKLFF

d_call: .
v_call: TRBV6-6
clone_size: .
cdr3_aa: CASSYQQGDTEAFF

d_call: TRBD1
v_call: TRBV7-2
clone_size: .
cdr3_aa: CASSQLGQGGYTF

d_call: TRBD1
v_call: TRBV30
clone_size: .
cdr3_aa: CAWDGTGASGNQPQHF

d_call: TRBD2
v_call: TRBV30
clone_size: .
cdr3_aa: CAWSDPGTSGRFEPYEQYF

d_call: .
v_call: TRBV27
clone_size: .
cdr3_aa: CASSPHQNTGELFF

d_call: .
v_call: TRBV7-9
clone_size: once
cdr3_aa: CASNNAAGELFF

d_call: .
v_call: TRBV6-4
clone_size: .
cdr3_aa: CASSLGVGYGYTF

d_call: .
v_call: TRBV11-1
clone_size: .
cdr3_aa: CASSQRGPKGYEQYF

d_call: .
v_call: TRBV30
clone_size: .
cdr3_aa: CAVGLTSEQYF

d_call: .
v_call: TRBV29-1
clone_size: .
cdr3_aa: CSVARQGPTYGYTF

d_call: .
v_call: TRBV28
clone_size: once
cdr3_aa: CASSPPGSSYNEQFF

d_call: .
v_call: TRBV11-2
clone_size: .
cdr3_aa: CASSPRAGVTEAFF

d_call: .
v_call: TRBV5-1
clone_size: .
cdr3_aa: CASSLEGRREANYGYTF

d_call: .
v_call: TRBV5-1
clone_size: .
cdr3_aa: CASSFQYGANVLTF

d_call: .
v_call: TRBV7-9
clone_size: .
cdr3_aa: CASSFSTFTDTQYF

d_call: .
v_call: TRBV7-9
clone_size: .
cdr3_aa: CASSLGPPLYYEQYF

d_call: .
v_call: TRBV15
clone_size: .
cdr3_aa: CATSPWAGGGRTEAFF

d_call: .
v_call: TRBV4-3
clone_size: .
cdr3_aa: CASSQGTDNEKLFF

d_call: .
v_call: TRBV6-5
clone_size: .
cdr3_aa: CASSFGTGAYEQYF

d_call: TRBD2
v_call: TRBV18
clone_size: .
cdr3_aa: CASSPASGLLYEQYF

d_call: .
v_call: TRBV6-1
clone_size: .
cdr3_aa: CASSETEQYF

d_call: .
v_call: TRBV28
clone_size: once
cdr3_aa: CASSYGGAGNQPQHF

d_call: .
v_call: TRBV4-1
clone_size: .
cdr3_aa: CASSQSGLSSYEQYF

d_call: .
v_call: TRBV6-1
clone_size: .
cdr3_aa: CASSSSREYYGYTF

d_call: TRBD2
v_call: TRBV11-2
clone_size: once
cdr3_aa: CASIGGWASGKGQETQYF

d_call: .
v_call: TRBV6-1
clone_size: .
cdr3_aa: CASSGPPQYEQYF